The rows below give T cell receptor beta chains drawn from one sample of a study of blood T cell repertoires in COVID-19. Measured with immunoSEQ multiplex PCR; TCRdb has only the in-frame clones, and not every one. The sample lists about 200,000 clones; 94% were seen once. The sequenced sample consisted of peripheral blood. The receptors were gathered from a man between 25 and 39 years old with COVID-19, enrolled during active disease. The CDR3 runs from the conserved cysteine through the conserved F or W. Each record gives: J gene, V gene, clone size, D gene, CDR3 protein, CDR3 DNA. D genes are given only for firm matches. Where a row states a size, it is once, few, many or the class of an expanded clone; other rows omit it.

j_gene: TRBJ1-3
v_gene: TRBV20-1
abundance: once
d_gene: TRBD1
CDR3aa: CSASRAGGYSGNTIYF
CDR3nt: TGCAGTGCTAGTAGGGCAGGGGGTTACTCTGGAAACACCATATATTTT

j_gene: TRBJ2-1
v_gene: TRBV7-9
abundance: NA
d_gene: TRBD2
CDR3aa: CASSQGLAGNNEQFF
CDR3nt: TGTGCCAGCAGCCAGGGACTAGCGGGGAACAATGAGCAGTTCTTC

j_gene: TRBJ1-1
v_gene: TRBV12-3/TRBV12-4
abundance: NA
d_gene: NA
CDR3aa: CASSFGGGGEAFF
CDR3nt: TGTGCCAGCAGTTTCGGGGGAGGGGGTGAAGCTTTCTTT

j_gene: TRBJ2-7
v_gene: TRBV4-1
abundance: NA
d_gene: NA
CDR3aa: CASSQVGDPYEQYF
CDR3nt: TGCGCCAGCAGCCAAGTCGGTGATCCCTACGAGCAGTACTTC

j_gene: TRBJ1-1
v_gene: TRBV5-1
abundance: once
d_gene: NA
CDR3aa: CASSLAQDALNMNTEAFF
CDR3nt: TGCGCCAGCAGCTTGGCCCAGGATGCCTTGAACATGAACACTGAAGCTTTCTTT

j_gene: TRBJ2-2
v_gene: TRBV5-1
abundance: once
d_gene: TRBD1
CDR3aa: CASSRRLDRESTGELFF
CDR3nt: TGCGCCAGCAGCCGACGTCTCGACAGGGAAAGCACCGGGGAGCTGTTTTTT

j_gene: TRBJ2-1
v_gene: TRBV6-5
abundance: NA
d_gene: TRBD2
CDR3aa: CASNSRGLSYNEQFF
CDR3nt: TGTGCCAGCAACTCCCGGGGACTATCTTACAATGAGCAGTTCTTC

j_gene: TRBJ1-4
v_gene: TRBV19
abundance: NA
d_gene: TRBD1
CDR3aa: CASSPGTANEKLFF
CDR3nt: TGTGCCAGTAGCCCTGGGACAGCTAATGAAAAACTGTTTTTT

j_gene: TRBJ2-1
v_gene: TRBV11-3
abundance: NA
d_gene: NA
CDR3aa: CASSLVFTGGSYNEQFF
CDR3nt: TGTGCCAGCAGCTTAGTTTTCACAGGTGGCTCCTACAATGAGCAGTTCTTC

j_gene: TRBJ2-1
v_gene: TRBV2
abundance: NA
d_gene: NA
CDR3aa: CASSLTGFNEQFF
CDR3nt: TGTGCCAGCAGCCTTACAGGGTTCAATGAGCAGTTCTTC

j_gene: TRBJ2-1
v_gene: TRBV24-1
abundance: NA
d_gene: TRBD1
CDR3aa: CATSDGRGYNEQFF
CDR3nt: TGTGCCACCAGTGACGGCAGGGGGTACAATGAGCAGTTCTTC

j_gene: TRBJ1-2
v_gene: TRBV14
abundance: NA
d_gene: NA
CDR3aa: CASSQVGGRGGYTF
CDR3nt: TGTGCCAGCAGCCAAGTCGGGGGGCGCGGAGGCTACACCTTC

j_gene: TRBJ1-2
v_gene: TRBV10-2
abundance: few
d_gene: NA
CDR3aa: CASSPRGAWGYTF
CDR3nt: TGCGCCAGCAGCCCCCGGGGGGCATGGGGCTACACCTTC

j_gene: TRBJ2-5
v_gene: TRBV11-3
abundance: NA
d_gene: NA
CDR3aa: CASSLDSRETQYF
CDR3nt: TGTGCCAGCAGCTTAGATTCCCGGGAGACCCAGTACTTC

j_gene: TRBJ2-2
v_gene: TRBV18
abundance: NA
d_gene: NA
CDR3aa: CASSPPGQNTGELFF
CDR3nt: TGTGCCAGCTCACCACCGGGACAGAACACCGGGGAGCTGTTTTTT